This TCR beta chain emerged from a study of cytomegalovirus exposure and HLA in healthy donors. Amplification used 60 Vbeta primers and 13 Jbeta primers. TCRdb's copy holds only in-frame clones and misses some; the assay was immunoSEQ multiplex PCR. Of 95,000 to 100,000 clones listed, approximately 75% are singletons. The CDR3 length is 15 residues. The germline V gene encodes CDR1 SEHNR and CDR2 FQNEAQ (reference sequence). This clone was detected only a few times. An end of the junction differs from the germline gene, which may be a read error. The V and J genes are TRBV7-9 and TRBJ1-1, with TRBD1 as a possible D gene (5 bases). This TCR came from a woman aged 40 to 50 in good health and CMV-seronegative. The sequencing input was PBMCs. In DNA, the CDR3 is TGTTCCAGCAGCTTAGGTGGGGGGAGGGACACTGAAGCTTTCTTT. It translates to CSSSLGGGRDTEAFF.